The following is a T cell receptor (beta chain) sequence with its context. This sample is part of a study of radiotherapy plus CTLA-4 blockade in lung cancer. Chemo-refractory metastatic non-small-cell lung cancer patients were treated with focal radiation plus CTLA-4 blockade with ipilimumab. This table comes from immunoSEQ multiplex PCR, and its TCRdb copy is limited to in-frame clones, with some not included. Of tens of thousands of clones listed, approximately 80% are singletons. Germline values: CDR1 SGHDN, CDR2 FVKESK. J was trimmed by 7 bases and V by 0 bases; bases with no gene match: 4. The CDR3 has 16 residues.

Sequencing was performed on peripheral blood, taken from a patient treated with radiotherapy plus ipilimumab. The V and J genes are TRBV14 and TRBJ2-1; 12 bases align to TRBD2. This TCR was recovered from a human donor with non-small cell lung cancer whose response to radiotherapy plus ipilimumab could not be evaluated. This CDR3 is CASSQERGLAGNEQFF. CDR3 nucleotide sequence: TGTGCCAGCAGCCAAGAGAGGGGACTAGCGGGTAATGAGCAGTTCTTC.